This note documents a single T cell receptor (beta chain) sequence. Antigen specificity is unknown. Each patient was aged 18 to 65 and had newly diagnosed hyperthyroidism of under 2 months' duration. This sample is part of a study of T cells in Graves' hyperthyroidism and ophthalmopathy. Amplified TCR beta CDR3 regions came from RNA transcripts. The study used the HTBI primer set for a first-round RT-PCR of the TCR CDR3. TCRdb re-called the multiplex PCR reads through MiXCR, storing one row per CDR3 protein. The sample yields about 590,000 distinct CDR3 sequences, roughly 14% seen once. Broader study findings: Prediction of ophthalmopathy progression came a median approximately 6.5 months pre-onset.

The V end was cut by 2 bases, the J end by 6 bases, with 14 bases between. CDR3 size: 15 residues. The V and J genes are TRBV12-3 or TRBV12-4 and TRBJ1-5, with D perhaps matching TRBD1 (5 bases). The sequenced sample consisted of blood. This sequence was found in a woman aged 30 to 39 with Graves' hyperthyroidism. The CDR3 spells CASSLSVREGQPQHF. CDR3 nucleotides: TGTGCCAGCAGTTTAAGCGTCAGGGAGGGTCAGCCCCAGCATTTT.